The 21 T cell receptor beta chains below come from one sample, sequenced in a study of blood T cells in healthy people across ages. Primers used in a second PCR of about 6 to 12 cycles were a sample-barcoded 5' primer and a J-beta primer mix. Using its own MiXCR run on the 5' RACE reads, TCRdb lists one record per CDR3 protein. Of about 1.4 million distinct CDR3 sequences in the sample, roughly 64% are singletons; the top ten hold approximately 7%. Source material: blood. The receptors shown here come from a man aged 18 to 29 in good health.

CDR3: CASSMTGLETQYF. CDR3 sequence (DNA): TGTGCCAGTAGTATGACAGGCTTGGAGACCCAGTACTTC. The chain recombines TRBV19 with TRBJ2-5, with D possibly matching TRBD1 (6 bases). V was cut by 3 bases and J by 5 bases, with 10 bases left in between. From germline, CDR1 is LNHDA and CDR2 SQIVND (reference sequence). The CDR3 has 13 amino acids.

The rearrangement links TRBV6-5 to TRBJ1-6, with no clear D. This CDR3 spans 17 amino acids. Trimming removed 0 bases at V and 1 base at J, with 10 bases between. Germline CDR1 and CDR2: MNHEY and SVGAGI. The CDR3 bases are TGTGCCAGCAGTTACTCGACGGCAGGATCCTATAATTCACCCCTCCACTTT. It yields the protein CASSYSTAGSYNSPLHF.

V usage is TRBV5-6 and J usage is TRBJ2-1, with 12 bases identical to TRBD2. V lost 3 bases and J lost 9; bases outside the gene matches: 10. CDR1 and CDR2 (germline): SGHDT, YYEEEE. CDR3 size: 16 residues. This chain's CDR3 is CASSWMTSGRGSEQFF. DNA of the CDR3: TGTGCCAGCAGCTGGATGACTAGCGGGAGAGGTAGTGAGCAGTTCTTC.

The V and J genes are TRBV12-3 or TRBV12-4 and TRBJ2-4; D is unresolved. The CDR3 runs to 14 residues. Trimming pared 5 bases from V and 15 bases from J, leaving 23 bases between. The CDR3 sequence: CASSPAQVAYELYF. As DNA, the CDR3 is TGTGCCAGCAGTCCTGCCCAGGTAGCCTACGAGCTGTACTTC.

There are a few counts of this clonotype. The chain couples TRBV29-1 to TRBJ2-1; TRBD2 aligns across 8 bases. The CDR3 is 12 amino acids. The J segment lost 7 bases and the V segment lost 3 bases, leaving 2 bases of the junction unmatched. CDR1 and CDR2 (germline): SQVTM, ANQGSEA. The CDR3 loop reads CSVDGGANEQFF. In nucleotides, the CDR3 is TGCAGCGTTGACGGGGGGGCTAATGAGCAGTTCTTC.

V and J are TRBV6-5 and TRBJ1-2; D not resolved. Germline V gene sequence: CDR1 MNHEY, CDR2 SVGAGI. V was shortened by 5 bases and J by 0 bases, with 13 bases between the two germline ends. This CDR3 is 15 amino acids long. CDR3 loop: CASSTYRPSNYGYTF. The CDR3 DNA follows: TGTGCCAGCAGTACCTACAGACCTTCTAACTATGGCTACACCTTC.

The genes are TRBV29-1 and TRBJ2-1; tentatively, D is TRBD1 or TRBD2 (5 bases each). Germline-derived CDR1 and CDR2 are SQVTM and ANQGSEA. V dropped 6 bases and J dropped 10 bases, with 16 bases sitting between them. The CDR3 runs to 12 residues. The CDR3: CSVAPGRLEQFF. The CDR3 DNA reads TGCAGCGTAGCCCCGGGACGCCTGGAGCAGTTCTTC.

The sample holds many counts of this clonotype. This chain joins TRBV27 and TRBJ2-7; no clear D gene. Trimming shortened V by 3 bases and J by 2 bases, and 8 bases separated the two germline ends. CDR1 is MNHEY, CDR2 SMNVEV, per germline (reference sequence). The CDR3 has 13 amino acids. CDR3 loop: CASSLRRTYEQYF. In DNA, the CDR3 is TGTGCCAGCAGTTTGAGGCGTACCTACGAGCAGTACTTC.

The V gene is TRBV12-3 or TRBV12-4, the J gene TRBJ2-2; D may be TRBD1 or TRBD2 (5 bases each). This CDR3 is built from 12 residues. V dropped 7 bases and J dropped 8 bases, with 11 bases sitting between them. The CDR3 is CASNRGGGELFF. The CDR3 bases are TGTGCCAGCAATCGGGGCGGAGGGGAGCTGTTTTTT.

V and J are TRBV15 and TRBJ1-5, with D perhaps TRBD1 (5 bases). This CDR3 has 14 amino acids. Germline CDR1 is LNHNV and CDR2 is YYDKDF (reference sequence). Trimming removed 8 bases from V and 0 bases from J, with 11 bases in between. The CDR3 DNA is TGTGCCACCTCCTCAGGGTATAGCAATCAGCCCCAGCATTTT. Encoded protein: CATSSGYSNQPQHF.

CDR3 in amino acids: CASSAGTSYLFF. DNA for the CDR3: TGTGCCAGCAGTGCCGGGACTAGCTACCTGTTCTTC. This chain uses TRBV12-3 or TRBV12-4 with TRBJ2-1; TRBD2 matches at 9 bases. The V and J ends lost 5 bases and 15 bases, in that order; junction bases with no gene match: 8. The CDR3 spans 12 residues.

V gene TRBV5-1 combines with J gene TRBJ1-2, with a tentative D call TRBD1 (6 bases). The CDR3 is 16 amino acids. Germline CDR1 and CDR2: SGHRS and YFSETQ. Between the trimmed V and J ends, which lost 4 bases and 0 bases, there was a span of 16 bases. The CDR3 is CASSPYDGTPNYGYTF. CDR3 coding DNA: TGCGCCAGCAGCCCCTACGACGGGACACCTAACTATGGCTACACCTTC. The variable domain in full, with the rest retrieved from reference TRBV5-1 and TRBJ1-2, is KAGVTQTPRYLIKTRGQQVTLSCSPISGHRSVSWYQQTPGQGLQFLFEYFSETQRNKGNFPGRFSGRQFSNSRSEMNVSTLELGDSALYLCASSPYDGTPNYGYTFGSGTRLTVV.

This chain connects TRBV20-1 to TRBJ1-5, with TRBD1 matching over 7 bases. J lost 5 bases, V lost 5 bases, and 27 bases had no gene match. Germline V gives CDR1 DFQATT, CDR2 SNEGSKA (reference sequence). The CDR3 covers 20 residues. The CDR3 DNA reads as TGCAGTGCTCCGAACTGGGGGTGGGACAGATCGACGCCGAGCCATCAGCCCCAGCATTTT. Translation: CSAPNWGWDRSTPSHQPQHF.

This chain joins TRBV20-1 and TRBJ2-1; no clear D. Trimming took 0 bases from V and 1 from J, leaving 10 bases between them. Germline V gives CDR1 DFQATT, CDR2 SNEGSKA (reference sequence). The CDR3 runs to 15 residues. Here the CDR3 DNA reads TGCAGTGCTAGAGATCGCCCTAGGTCCTACAATGAGCAGTTCTTC. This translates into CSARDRPRSYNEQFF.

CDR3 region: CASSKGTQGYQPQHF. CDR3 coding DNA: TGTGCCAGCAGCAAAGGGACACAGGGCTATCAGCCCCAGCATTTT. The chain joins TRBV7-2 to TRBJ1-5; tentative D call: TRBD1 (6 bases). The CDR3 length is 15 residues. Trimming removed 5 bases at V and 5 bases at J, with 16 bases between. Germline-derived CDR1 and CDR2 are SGHTA and FQGNSA.

The CDR3 DNA follows: TGTGCCAGCAGCCAAGGGACTAGCGGGAATTACAATGAGCAGTTCTTC. It yields the protein CASSQGTSGNYNEQFF. The chain is built from TRBV11-2 and TRBJ2-1; 13 positions match TRBD2. The ends lost 5 bases at V and 4 bases at J; junction bases unmatched: 5. The germline V gene encodes CDR1 SGHAT and CDR2 FQNNGV. The CDR3 runs 16 residues. Together with reference TRBV11-2 and TRBJ2-1, the CDR3 gives the full variable domain: EAGVAQSPRYKIIEKRQSVAFWCNPISGHATLYWYQQILGQGPKLLIQFQNNGVVDDSQLPKDRFSAERLKGVDSTLKIQPAKLEDSAVYLCASSQGTSGNYNEQFFGPGTRLTVL.

This chain uses TRBV20-1 with TRBJ2-4; D possibly corresponds to TRBD1 (6 bases). V was cut by 3 bases and J by 0 bases, with 12 bases left in between. Germline values: CDR1 DFQATT, CDR2 SNEGSKA (reference sequence). The CDR3 length is 15 residues. The CDR3 bases are TGCAGTGCTAGGCCGAGACAGGTAGCCAAAAACATTCAGTACTTC. As protein: CSARPRQVAKNIQYF.

J is TRBJ1-5 and V is TRBV11-1; the D is unclear. CDR1 and CDR2 (germline): SGHAT, FQDESV (reference sequence). V shed 2 bases and J shed 6 bases, with 8 bases lying between them. This CDR3 region has 13 residues. CDR3 in DNA: TGTGCCAGCAGCTTATCTTCCGTTCAGCCCCAGCATTTT. Encoded protein: CASSLSSVQPQHF.

The chain recombines TRBV24-1 with TRBJ2-3; no definite D call. Looked up from germline, CDR1 is KGHDR and CDR2 is SFDVKD. With 4 bases removed from V and 3 bases from J, the gap between germline ends came to 13 bases. The CDR3 consists of 15 residues. CDR3 DNA sequence: TGTGCCACCAGTGAGACCGGCACAGTTACAGATACGCAGTATTTT. Amino acid sequence: CATSETGTVTDTQYF.

This clonotype showed up just once. The chain recombines TRBV5-1 with TRBJ1-4; 9 nucleotides agree with TRBD1. CDR1 is SGHRS, CDR2 YFSETQ, per germline. The CDR3 contains 13 residues. The J segment lost 10 bases and the V segment lost 7 bases, leaving 8 bases of the junction unmatched. The CDR3 loop reads CASATGGSGKLFF. CDR3 sequence (DNA): TGCGCCAGCGCGACAGGGGGAAGTGGAAAACTGTTTTTT.

The chain combines TRBV3-1 with TRBJ2-1; 12 bases align to TRBD1. V trimming: 5 bases; J trimming: 10 bases; junction bases outside the gene matches: 9. This CDR3 comprises 15 residues. Germline CDR1 LGHDT, CDR2 YNNKEL (reference sequence). CDR3 nucleotides: TGTGCCAGCAGCGTCGGGGGACAGGGGGCGTGGGAGCAGTTCTTC. This sequence encodes CASSVGGQGAWEQFF.